The 27 T cell receptor beta chains given below trace back to one sample, sequenced in a study of shared clonotypes between healthy human individuals. Clones were read by immunoSEQ multiplex PCR, and TCRdb kept only the in-frame ones, dropping some. The sample lists about 1.1 million clones; 75% to 80% were seen once. The sample was memory CD4+ T cells from PBMCs. As to subset: CD45RA-negative fraction. The receptors were sampled from a man between 18 and 29 years old in good health. Some clones in this sample may be carry-over from other donors' samples.

The chain uses TRBV11-2 and TRBJ2-7; 9 positions match TRBD1. This CDR3 has 14 residues. The junction had 8 bases not matched to a gene; V was cut back by 5 bases and J by 6 bases. CDR1 is SGHAT, CDR2 FQNNGV, per germline. The CDR3 sequence: CASSLRDRVSEQYF. The CDR3 nucleotides are TGTGCCAGCAGCCTCCGGGACAGGGTTTCCGAGCAGTACTTC. Supplemented by reference TRBV11-2 and TRBJ2-7, the full variable domain reads EAGVAQSPRYKIIEKRQSVAFWCNPISGHATLYWYQQILGQGPKLLIQFQNNGVVDDSQLPKDRFSAERLKGVDSTLKIQPAKLEDSAVYLCASSLRDRVSEQYFGPGTRLTVT.

The V gene is TRBV5-1, the J gene TRBJ2-3; perhaps D is TRBD1 or TRBD2 (7 bases each). From germline, CDR1 is SGHRS and CDR2 YFSETQ. The CDR3 has 14 residues. V lost 7 bases and J 6 bases, leaving 18 bases between the germline ends. The CDR3 region is CASAGGTVGDTQYF. As DNA, the CDR3 is TGCGCCAGCGCCGGGGGGACAGTCGGGGATACGCAGTATTTT.

The V gene is TRBV6-5, the J gene TRBJ2-6; no reliable D call. CDR1 is MNHEY, CDR2 SVGAGI, per germline. The CDR3 contains 15 residues. The germline V and J ends were trimmed by 1 base and 0 bases, with 4 bases remaining between them. The CDR3 DNA reads as TGTGCCAGCAGTTACTATCGCTCTGGGGCCAACGTCCTGACTTTC. Its translation: CASSYYRSGANVLTF.

The gene calls are TRBV7-8 and TRBJ2-5, with 11 bases fitting TRBD2. This CDR3 has 15 amino acids. Germline V lookup: CDR1 SGHVS, CDR2 FQNEAQ. J lost 2 bases, V lost 5 bases, and 4 bases had no gene match. CDR3 in DNA: TGTGCCAGCAGCAGCACTAGCGGGGGACAAGAGACCCAGTACTTC. Translating it yields CASSSTSGGQETQYF.

The chain carries TRBV5-1 and TRBJ1-1; unclear D gene. CDR1 and CDR2 (germline): SGHRS, YFSETQ. There are 14 residues in the CDR3. V was cut by 3 bases and J by 2 bases, with 11 bases left in between. Here the CDR3 reads CASSYLIPNTEAFF. The CDR3, as DNA: TGCGCCAGCAGCTACCTCATACCCAACACTGAAGCTTTCTTT.

This clone occurred once. The V call is TRBV28, the J call TRBJ1-2; no clear D. Between the trimmed V and J ends, which lost 5 bases and 8 bases, there was a span of 12 bases. The CDR3 is made up of 12 amino acids. CDR1 and CDR2 (germline): MDHEN, SYDVKM. CDR3 in DNA: TGTGCCAGCAGTCCTGACAAACCGGGCTACACCTTC. Translation: CASSPDKPGYTF.

The CDR3 here is CASSRGREPSPFF. For the CDR3, the DNA is TGTGCCAGCAGTCGCGGGAGGGAACCCAGTCCGTTCTTC. The rearrangement uses TRBV28 and TRBJ2-1; TRBD2 agrees at 9 bases. This CDR3 region has 13 residues. Germline V CDR1 and CDR2: MDHEN, SYDVKM. Unmatched junction bases numbered 11, after V lost 5 bases and J lost 15 bases.

DNA of the CDR3: TGTGCCATCAGTGTTCAGGGATTGGCAGCCTACGAGCAGTACTTC. Its translation: CAISVQGLAAYEQYF. This sequence joins TRBV10-3 and TRBJ2-7; a weak D match, TRBD1 (5 bases). V was clipped by 4 bases and J by 2 bases, with 15 bases between them. Germline-derived CDR1 and CDR2 are ENHRY and SYGVKD. The CDR3 covers 15 residues.

This sequence joins TRBV14 and TRBJ2-7; 11 bases align to TRBD2. Germline values: CDR1 SGHDN, CDR2 FVKESK. J lost 5 bases, V lost 3 bases, and 12 bases had no gene match. The CDR3 runs 17 residues. The CDR3: CASSHITGTSGLHEQYF. DNA of the CDR3: TGTGCCAGCAGCCATATCACCGGGACTAGCGGCCTCCACGAGCAGTACTTC.

The chain is built from TRBV7-3 and TRBJ2-1; 7 nucleotides line up with TRBD2. The CDR3 runs 14 residues. The germline gives CDR1 SGHTA, CDR2 FQGTGA. V was pared by 4 bases and J by 7 bases, with 7 bases of the junction left unmatched. CDR3 residues: CASSYALGGNEQFF. CDR3 nucleotides: TGTGCCAGCAGCTACGCCTTGGGAGGGAATGAGCAGTTCTTC.

V gene TRBV19 combines with J gene TRBJ2-6; D gene unclear. The CDR3 covers 14 residues. Between the trimmed V and J ends, which lost 8 bases and 12 bases, there was a span of 20 bases. The germline CDR1 and CDR2 sequences are LNHDA and SQIVND (reference sequence). This CDR3 is CASQPSGQRGVLTF. Written as DNA, the CDR3 is TGTGCCAGTCAGCCCTCCGGGCAAAGAGGCGTCCTGACTTTC. The full variable domain, rest sourced from reference TRBV19 and TRBJ2-6, is DGGITQSPKYLFRKEGQNVTLSCEQNLNHDAMYWYRQDPGQGLRLIYYSQIVNDFQKGDIAEGYSVSREKKESFPLTVTSAQKNPTAFYLCASQPSGQRGVLTFGAGSRLTVL.

The chain carries TRBV10-1 and TRBJ2-2; TRBD2 matches at 9 bases. This CDR3 is 17 amino acids long. V was pared by 8 bases and J by 0 bases, with 10 bases of the junction left unmatched. The germline CDR1 and CDR2 sequences are WNHNN and SYGVQD (reference sequence). The CDR3 is CASQGRLAGPNTGELFF. The CDR3 nucleotides read TGCGCCAGCCAGGGTAGGCTAGCGGGACCGAACACCGGGGAGCTGTTTTTT.

The chain couples TRBV28 to TRBJ1-4; 8 bases fit TRBD1. Germline values: CDR1 MDHEN, CDR2 SYDVKM. The CDR3 loop spans 17 amino acids. J gave up 1 base and V 1 base, and 5 bases lay outside the gene matches. CDR3 protein: CASSLYGQGLTNEKLFF. CDR3 sequence (DNA): TGTGCCAGCAGTTTATACGGACAGGGATTAACTAATGAAAAACTGTTTTTT.

This clone was seen only a few times. In nucleotides, the CDR3 is TGCGCCAGCAGCCAAGATCTGAGTAGCAGTGGTGCAGATACGCAGTATTTT. Its translation is CASSQDLSSSGADTQYF. The J gene is TRBJ2-3, the V gene TRBV4-1, with D hard to call. This CDR3 comprises 17 residues. Germline CDR1 MGHRA, CDR2 YSYEKL. Trimming stripped 0 bases from V and 4 bases from J, with 17 bases between.

The gene calls are TRBV27 and TRBJ2-7, with 8 bases identical to TRBD2. Per the germline V gene, CDR1 is MNHEY and CDR2 is SMNVEV (reference sequence). This CDR3 comprises 14 residues. Trimming at V came to 5 bases and at J to 6 bases, leaving 9 bases not matched to a gene. CDR3 sequence reads: CASSIGTRQSEQYF. The CDR3 DNA sequence: TGTGCCAGCAGTATCGGGACTAGGCAAAGCGAGCAGTACTTC.

This chain connects TRBV5-1 to TRBJ2-2; D uncertain. CDR3 length: 14 residues. Germline loops: CDR1 SGHRS, CDR2 YFSETQ. Deletions cut 5 bases from V and 2 bases from J, with 10 bases between. In DNA, the CDR3 is TGCGCCAGCAGTAATGCCGCTAACACCGGGGAGCTGTTTTTT. Encoded protein: CASSNAANTGELFF. The entire variable domain, with the rest obtained from reference TRBV5-1 and TRBJ2-2, is as follows: KAGVTQTPRYLIKTRGQQVTLSCSPISGHRSVSWYQQTPGQGLQFLFEYFSETQRNKGNFPGRFSGRQFSNSRSEMNVSTLELGDSALYLCASSNAANTGELFFGEGSRLTVL.

V and J are TRBV19 and TRBJ2-1; D ambiguous. Germline CDR1 is LNHDA and CDR2 is SQIVND (reference sequence). This CDR3 is built from 16 residues. Trimming pared 7 bases from V and 5 bases from J, leaving 21 bases between. DNA for the CDR3: TGTGCCAGTACCACCAGCTCGATAGAAGTTAACAATGAGCAGTTCTTC. Protein product: CASTTSSIEVNNEQFF.

V is TRBV7-2 and J is TRBJ1-1, with TRBD1 as a possible D gene (5 bases). From germline, CDR1 is SGHTA and CDR2 FQGNSA. V lost 4 bases and J lost 7, with 10 bases in between. The length of the CDR3 is 12 residues. The CDR3 bases are TGTGCCAGCAGCTCCCCCGGGGGTGAAGCTTTCTTT. This gives the protein CASSSPGGEAFF. The whole variable domain, remainder taken from reference TRBV7-2 and TRBJ1-1, is GAGVSQSPSNKVTEKGKDVELRCDPISGHTALYWYRQSLGQGLEFLIYFQGNSAPDKSGLPSDRFSAERTGGSVSTLTIQRTQQEDSAVYLCASSSPGGEAFFGQGTRLTVV.

V usage is TRBV7-3 and J usage is TRBJ2-3, with 8 positions matching TRBD2. The length of the CDR3 is 15 residues. V gave up 4 bases and J gave up 6 bases; unmatched junction bases: 9. The germline V gene has CDR1 SGHTA and CDR2 FQGTGA. CDR3 residues: CASSSRSGGRDTQYF. CDR3 DNA sequence: TGTGCCAGCAGCTCCCGCAGTGGCGGGAGGGATACGCAGTATTTT.

The V and J genes are TRBV28 and TRBJ1-5; maybe TRBD1 (6 bases). This CDR3 has 14 residues. Looked up from germline, CDR1 is MDHEN and CDR2 is SYDVKM. Trimming shortened V by 7 bases and J by 7 bases, and 17 bases separated the two germline ends. DNA for the CDR3: TGTGCCAGCACCCAGGGGCGGCAAGGACAGCCCCAGCATTTT. This translates into CASTQGRQGQPQHF.

The rearrangement joins TRBV9 to TRBJ2-3, with TRBD1 identical over 7 bases. This CDR3 has 15 amino acids. Germline values: CDR1 SGDLS, CDR2 YYNGEE. V lost 3 bases and J lost 4; bases outside the gene matches: 8. The CDR3 DNA is TGTGCCAGCAGCGGGACCAGGGGGAGTGCAGATACGCAGTATTTT. It codes for CASSGTRGSADTQYF.

The chain is built from TRBV27 and TRBJ2-7; TRBD1 might be the D (6 bases). Deletions cut 6 bases from V and 4 bases from J, with 19 bases between. CDR3 length: 15 residues. Germline assignment: CDR1 MNHEY and CDR2 SMNVEV (reference sequence). CDR3 coding DNA: TGTGCCAGCAGCCTAGGGACATCGAGGGCTTACGAGCAGTACTTC. Translating gives CASSLGTSRAYEQYF.

The rearrangement joins TRBV6-6 to TRBJ2-3, with D possibly matching TRBD2 (8 bases). V lost 7 bases and J lost 2, with 16 bases in between. This CDR3 is built from 15 residues. The germline CDR1 and CDR2 sequences are MNHNY and SVGAGI (reference sequence). The CDR3: CASTHREGATDTQYF. CDR3 sequence (DNA): TGTGCCAGCACCCACCGGGAGGGGGCCACAGATACGCAGTATTTT.

V usage is TRBV7-9 and J usage is TRBJ2-3, with 7 bases fitting TRBD2. With 6 bases clipped from V and 1 base from J, the junction kept 10 bases outside the gene matches. In germline, CDR1 is SEHNR, CDR2 FQNEAQ (reference sequence). The CDR3 length is 16 residues. CDR3 coding DNA: TGTGCCAGCAGTTTCTACGGGGGAGGGGGCACAGATACGCAGTATTTT. Its translation is CASSFYGGGGTDTQYF.

This chain connects TRBV6-5 to TRBJ2-1; 7 bases fit TRBD2. The CDR3 is 15 amino acids. Trimming cost V 6 bases and J 0 bases; bases outside gene matches: 5. CDR1 and CDR2 from the germline V gene are MNHEY and SVGAGI. The CDR3 sequence is CASRQAGSSYNEQFF. The CDR3 DNA is TGTGCCAGCAGGCAAGCGGGATCCTCCTACAATGAGCAGTTCTTC.

Only a few counts were recorded for this clone. CDR3 protein: CSVERLMNTEAFF. The CDR3 DNA sequence: TGCAGCGTTGAAAGACTCATGAACACTGAAGCTTTCTTT. The chain links TRBV29-1 to TRBJ1-1; the D is unclear. V lost 2 bases and J lost 0, with 7 bases in between. The CDR3 contains 13 residues. Germline CDR1 and CDR2: SQVTM and ANQGSEA. The whole variable domain, remainder taken from reference TRBV29-1 and TRBJ1-1, is SAVISQKPSRDICQRGTSLTIQCQVDSQVTMMFWYRQQPGQSLTLIATANQGSEATYESGFVIDKFPISRPNLTFSTLTVSNMSPEDSSIYLCSVERLMNTEAFFGQGTRLTVV.

The chain is built from TRBV18 and TRBJ1-3, with D unclear. V gave up 2 bases and J gave up 2 bases, with 10 bases separating them. Germline CDR1 and CDR2: KGHSH and LQKENI. This CDR3 spans 15 amino acids. The CDR3 coding sequence is TGTGCCAGCTCACCAGACAATAGGGCTGGAAACACCATATATTTT. Encoded protein: CASSPDNRAGNTIYF.